The clone carrying this T cell receptor (beta chain) was counted many times. Antigen specificity is unknown. The J segment lost 2 bases and the V segment lost 5 bases, leaving 9 bases of the junction unmatched. Germline values: CDR1 LNHDA, CDR2 SQIVND (reference sequence). CDR3 length: 16 residues. The data derive from a study of T cell repertoires in cytomegalovirus infection. Turning to the study itself: Evidence of both CMV infection and a matching HLA type came from public TCR beta signatures.

The study's findings and limits: Of the TCR beta families, the public ones yielded a cumulative frequency that identified carriers of CMV plus the relevant HLA. Predominance within the ex vivo response was attributable to HLA-C-restricted CMV-specific TCR beta clonotypes.

MiXCR, applied by TCRdb to the reads, yields one record per CDR3 protein. The table includes fewer than 250,000 distinct CDR3 sequences, roughly an eighth detected once. This sequence joins TRBV19 and TRBJ1-2; 9 bases map to TRBD1. The material sequenced was PBMCs. This TCR was recovered from a human donor in good health (CMV status not recorded). Some clones in this sample may be carry-over from other donors' samples. This CDR3 reads CASSPTGTGRNYGYTF. The CDR3 region has the DNA TGTGCCAGTAGTCCAACCGGGACAGGGAGAAACTATGGCTACACCTTC. Full variable domain (outside the CDR3, taken from reference TRBV19 and TRBJ1-2): DGGITQSPKYLFRKEGQNVTLSCEQNLNHDAMYWYRQDPGQGLRLIYYSQIVNDFQKGDIAEGYSVSREKKESFPLTVTSAQKNPTAFYLCASSPTGTGRNYGYTFGSGTRLTVV.